This T cell receptor beta chain was observed in a study of PD-1 blockade in classical Hodgkin lymphoma. Germline lookup yields CDR1 SGHDN and CDR2 FVKESK. Trimming took off 1 base at V and 2 bases at J, with 11 bases between the two ends. The CDR3 runs 15 residues. Assay: immunoSEQ multiplex PCR; the TCRdb copy retains only in-frame clones and omits some. The table has thousands of clones, approximately 86% seen once; the top ten hold about 43%. Noted time point: cycle 4 day 1 (C4D1), after less than seven weeks of nivolumab. Each patient's relapse followed autologous stem cell transplantation, and brentuximab vedotin exposure varied.

The receptor was isolated from a human donor with classical Hodgkin lymphoma. The sample was peripheral blood mononuclear cells (PBMCs), taken before the fourth cycle of nivolumab. The V gene is TRBV14, the J gene TRBJ1-1; D is undetermined. Here the CDR3 reads CASSQVRTLNTEAFF. The CDR3 region has the DNA TGTGCCAGCAGCCAAGTTCGAACATTAAACACTGAAGCTTTCTTT.